The TCR beta chain described here comes from a study of blood T cell repertoires in COVID-19. The overall study: Sites in the United States, Italy and Spain provided acute and convalescent COVID-19 samples. PBMCs, B-cell-depleted T cells, or T cells were the source of the cDNA or gDNA that made up the material.

The CDR3 has 16 residues. Germline V CDR1 and CDR2: SGHTA, FQGNSA. Trimming at V came to 3 bases and at J to 3 bases, leaving 4 bases not matched to a gene. Original methodology: Estimated nucleated cell counts came from reference gene primer amplification. The assay was immunoSEQ multiplex PCR, and TCRdb's table has in-frame clones only and misses some. The DNA was the basis for D and trimming; V, J and clone size are from that table. The data hold 80,000 to 90,000 clones, with about 88% observed a single time. The TCR sequence derives from a man aged 80 or over with active or convalescent COVID-19. The chain uses TRBV7-2 and TRBJ2-7; 14 positions agree with TRBD2. The sample taken for sequencing was peripheral blood. The CDR3 spells CASSFTGTSGSYEQYF. DNA for the CDR3: TGTGCCAGCAGCTTCACAGGGACTAGCGGGAGCTACGAGCAGTACTTC.